What follows is one T cell receptor beta chain and its context. The V gene end was trimmed by 6 bases and the J gene end by 3 bases; junction bases not matched to a gene: 3. The CDR3 covers 13 residues. This entry comes from a study of CD8 T cells in Susac syndrome. RNA totalling about 0.45 to 1 ug underwent reverse transcription with random hexamers. Via MiXCR, TCRdb re-called the immunoSEQ multiplex PCR reads, giving one row per CDR3 protein. The sample lists 150,000 to 200,000 distinct CDR3 sequences; 90% to 95% were seen once. This rearrangement joins TRBV12-3 or TRBV12-4 to TRBJ2-5; 8 nucleotides line up with TRBD1. This receptor was taken from a human donor in good health. Specimen: CD4+ T cells from PBMCs. CDR3 bases: TGTGCCAGCAGAGACAGGGGCGAAGAGACCCAGTACTTC. This translates into CASRDRGEETQYF.